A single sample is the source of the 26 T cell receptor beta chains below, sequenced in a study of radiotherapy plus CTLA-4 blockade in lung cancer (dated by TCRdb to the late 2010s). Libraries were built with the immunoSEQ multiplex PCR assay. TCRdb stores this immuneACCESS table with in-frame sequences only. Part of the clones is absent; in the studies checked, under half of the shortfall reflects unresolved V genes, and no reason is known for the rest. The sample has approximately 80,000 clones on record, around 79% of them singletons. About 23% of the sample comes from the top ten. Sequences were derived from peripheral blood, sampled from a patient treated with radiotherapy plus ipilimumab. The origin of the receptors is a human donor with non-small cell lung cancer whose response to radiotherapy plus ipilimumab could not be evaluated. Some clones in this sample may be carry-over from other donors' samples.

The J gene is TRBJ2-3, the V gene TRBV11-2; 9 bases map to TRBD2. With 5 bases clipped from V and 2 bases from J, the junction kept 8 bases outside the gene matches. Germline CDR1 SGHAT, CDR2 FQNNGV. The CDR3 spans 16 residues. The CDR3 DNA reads TGTGCCAGCAGCCCTTTGGCGGGGGGGATCACAGATACGCAGTATTTT. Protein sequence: CASSPLAGGITDTQYF.

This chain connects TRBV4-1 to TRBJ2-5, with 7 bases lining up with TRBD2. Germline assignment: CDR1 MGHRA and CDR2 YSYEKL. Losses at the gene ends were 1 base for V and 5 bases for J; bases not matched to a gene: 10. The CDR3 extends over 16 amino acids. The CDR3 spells CASSQAAAGVRETQYF. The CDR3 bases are TGCGCCAGCAGCCAAGCGGCGGCGGGGGTTCGGGAGACCCAGTACTTC.

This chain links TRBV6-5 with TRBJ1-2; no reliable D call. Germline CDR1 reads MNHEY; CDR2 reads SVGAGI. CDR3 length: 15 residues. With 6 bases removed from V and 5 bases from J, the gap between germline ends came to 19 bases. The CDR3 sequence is CASRGGLRGFYGYTF. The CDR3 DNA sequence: TGTGCCAGCAGGGGAGGTCTGCGGGGTTTTTATGGCTACACCTTC.

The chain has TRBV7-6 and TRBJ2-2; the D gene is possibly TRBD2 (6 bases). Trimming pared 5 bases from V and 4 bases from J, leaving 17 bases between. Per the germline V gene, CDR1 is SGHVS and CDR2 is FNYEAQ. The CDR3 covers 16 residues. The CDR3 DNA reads TGTGCCAGCAGCCCGACTAATCGGGAGACCACCGGGGAGCTGTTTTTT. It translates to CASSPTNRETTGELFF.

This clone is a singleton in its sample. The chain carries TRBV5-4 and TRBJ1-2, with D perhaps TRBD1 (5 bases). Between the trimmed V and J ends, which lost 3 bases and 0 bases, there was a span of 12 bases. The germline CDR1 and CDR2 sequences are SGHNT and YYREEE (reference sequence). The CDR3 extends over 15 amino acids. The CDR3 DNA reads TGTGCCAGCAGCTCAGCAAGGGGCGCTAACTATGGCTACACCTTC. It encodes CASSSARGANYGYTF. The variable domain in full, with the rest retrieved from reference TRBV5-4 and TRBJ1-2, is ETGVTQSPTHLIKTRGQQVTLRCSSQSGHNTVSWYQQALGQGPQFIFQYYREEENGRGNFPPRFSGLQFPNYSSELNVNALELDDSALYLCASSSARGANYGYTFGSGTRLTVV.

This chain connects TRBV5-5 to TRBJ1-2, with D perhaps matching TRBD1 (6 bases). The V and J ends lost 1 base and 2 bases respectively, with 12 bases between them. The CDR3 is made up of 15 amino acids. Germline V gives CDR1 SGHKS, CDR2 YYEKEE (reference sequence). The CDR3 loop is CASSLSGDGNYGYTF. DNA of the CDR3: TGTGCCAGCAGCTTGTCAGGGGACGGAAACTATGGCTACACCTTC.

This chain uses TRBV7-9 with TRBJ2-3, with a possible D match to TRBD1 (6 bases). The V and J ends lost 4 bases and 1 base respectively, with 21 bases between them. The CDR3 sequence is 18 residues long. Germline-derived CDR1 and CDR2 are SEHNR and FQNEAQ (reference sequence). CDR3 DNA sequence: TGTGCCAGCAGCTCCTCGAGGCCACAGGGAGAACGCACAGATACGCAGTATTTT. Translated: CASSSSRPQGERTDTQYF.

The DNA for the CDR3 is TGCGCCAGCATAGAGGGGGCGCCGAACACCGGGGAGCTGTTTTTT. Its translation is CASIEGAPNTGELFF. V and J are TRBV5-1 and TRBJ2-2, with 7 bases aligning to TRBD1. The CDR3 totals 15 residues. CDR1 is SGHRS, CDR2 YFSETQ, per germline. V shed 6 bases, J shed 0 bases, and the junction held 5 bases outside the gene matches.

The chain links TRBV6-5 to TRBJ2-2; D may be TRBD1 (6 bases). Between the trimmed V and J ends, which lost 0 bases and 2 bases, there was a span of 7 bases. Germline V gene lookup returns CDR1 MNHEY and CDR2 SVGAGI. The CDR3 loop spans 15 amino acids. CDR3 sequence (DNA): TGTGCCAGCAGTTACTCCAGGGGAAACACCGGGGAGCTGTTTTTT. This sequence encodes CASSYSRGNTGELFF.

Here the CDR3 DNA reads TGCGCCAGCAGCTTGGACAGGACAGATACGCAGTATTTT. Translation: CASSLDRTDTQYF. The V and J genes are TRBV5-1 and TRBJ2-3; D is possibly TRBD1 (5 bases). CDR1 and CDR2 from the germline V gene are SGHRS and YFSETQ. This CDR3 has 13 residues. V lost 0 bases to trimming and J lost 3 bases, with 5 bases between them.

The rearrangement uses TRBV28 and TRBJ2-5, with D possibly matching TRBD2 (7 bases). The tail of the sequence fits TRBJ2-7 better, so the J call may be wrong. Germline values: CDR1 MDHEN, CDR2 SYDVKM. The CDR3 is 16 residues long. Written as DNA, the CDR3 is TGTGCCAGCAGTTTAGGGGGCGGGGGCGAAAAAGACGAGCAGTACTTC. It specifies CASSLGGGGEKDEQYF.

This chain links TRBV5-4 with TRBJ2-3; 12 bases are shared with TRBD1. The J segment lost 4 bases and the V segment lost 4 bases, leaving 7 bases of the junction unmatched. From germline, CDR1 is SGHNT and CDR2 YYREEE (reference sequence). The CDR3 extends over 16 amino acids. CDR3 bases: TGTGCCAGCAGCCCACCGGGACAGGGGGCGTCAGATACGCAGTATTTT. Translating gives CASSPPGQGASDTQYF.

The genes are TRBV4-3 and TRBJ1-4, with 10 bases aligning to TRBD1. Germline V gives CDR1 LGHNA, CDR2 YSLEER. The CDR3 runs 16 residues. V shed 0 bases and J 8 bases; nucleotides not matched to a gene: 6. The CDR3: CASSQDKGQGWEKLFF. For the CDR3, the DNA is TGCGCCAGCAGCCAAGATAAGGGACAGGGGTGGGAAAAACTGTTTTTT.

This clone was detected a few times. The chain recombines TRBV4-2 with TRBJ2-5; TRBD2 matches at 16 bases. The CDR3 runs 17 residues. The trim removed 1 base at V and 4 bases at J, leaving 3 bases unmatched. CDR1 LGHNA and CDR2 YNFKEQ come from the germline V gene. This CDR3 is CASSQGGLAGGSETQYF. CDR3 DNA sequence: TGTGCCAGCAGCCAAGGGGGACTAGCGGGGGGGTCAGAGACCCAGTACTTC.

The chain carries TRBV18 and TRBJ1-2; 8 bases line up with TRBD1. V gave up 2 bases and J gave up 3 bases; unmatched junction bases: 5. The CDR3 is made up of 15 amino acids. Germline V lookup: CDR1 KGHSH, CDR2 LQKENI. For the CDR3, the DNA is TGTGCCAGCTCACCATCTGCACAGGGGGACTATGGCTACACCTTC. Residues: CASSPSAQGDYGYTF. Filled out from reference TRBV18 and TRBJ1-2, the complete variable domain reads NAGVMQNPRHLVRRRGQEARLRCSPMKGHSHVYWYRQLPEEGLKFMVYLQKENIIDESGMPKERFSAEFPKEGPSILRIQQVVRGDSAAYFCASSPSAQGDYGYTFGSGTRLTVV.

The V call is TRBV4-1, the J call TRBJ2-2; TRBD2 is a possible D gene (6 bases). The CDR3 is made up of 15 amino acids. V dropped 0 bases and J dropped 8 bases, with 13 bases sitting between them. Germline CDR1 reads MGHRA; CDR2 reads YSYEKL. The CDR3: CASSQEAGGTGELFF. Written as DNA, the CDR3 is TGCGCCAGCAGCCAAGAAGCTGGGGGGACTGGGGAGCTGTTTTTT.

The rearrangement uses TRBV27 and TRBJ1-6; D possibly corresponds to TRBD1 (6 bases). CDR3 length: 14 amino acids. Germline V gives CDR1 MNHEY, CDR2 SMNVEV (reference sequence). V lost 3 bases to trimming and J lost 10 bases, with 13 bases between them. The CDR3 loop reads CASSLTGGGSPLHF. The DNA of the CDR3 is TGTGCCAGCAGTTTGACAGGAGGTGGATCACCCCTCCACTTT.

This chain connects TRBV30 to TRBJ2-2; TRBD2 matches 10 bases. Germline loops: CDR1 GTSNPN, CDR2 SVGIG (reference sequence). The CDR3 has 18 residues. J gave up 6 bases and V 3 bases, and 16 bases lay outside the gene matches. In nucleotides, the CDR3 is TGTGCCTGGAGCCCTCGGAGCGGGGGGGCCACGTGGTCCGGGGAGCTGTTTTTT. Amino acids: CAWSPRSGGATWSGELFF.

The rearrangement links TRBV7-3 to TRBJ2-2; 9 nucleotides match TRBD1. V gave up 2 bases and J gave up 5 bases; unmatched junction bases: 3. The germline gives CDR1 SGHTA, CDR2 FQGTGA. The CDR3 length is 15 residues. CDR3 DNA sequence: TGTGCCAGCAGCTTAGGGGACAGGGATACCGGGGAGCTGTTTTTT. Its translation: CASSLGDRDTGELFF.

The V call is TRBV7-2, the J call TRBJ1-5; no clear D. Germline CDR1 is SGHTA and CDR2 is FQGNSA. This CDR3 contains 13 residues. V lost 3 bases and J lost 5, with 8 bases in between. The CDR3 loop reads CASSFSADQPQHF. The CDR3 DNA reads TGTGCCAGCAGCTTCTCCGCGGATCAGCCCCAGCATTTT.

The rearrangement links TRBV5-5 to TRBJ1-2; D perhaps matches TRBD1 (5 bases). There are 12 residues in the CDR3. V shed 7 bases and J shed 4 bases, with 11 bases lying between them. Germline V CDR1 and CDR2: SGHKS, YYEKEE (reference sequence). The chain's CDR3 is CASAQEFYGYTF. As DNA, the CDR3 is TGTGCCAGCGCACAGGAGTTCTATGGCTACACCTTC.

Here the CDR3 reads CSVGQGDSQPQHF. The CDR3 coding sequence is TGCAGCGTTGGGCAGGGTGATAGTCAGCCCCAGCATTTT. The V call is TRBV29-1, the J call TRBJ1-5, with TRBD1 as a possible D gene (5 bases). V shed 4 bases and J shed 6 bases, with 13 bases lying between them. The CDR3 spans 13 residues. In germline, CDR1 is SQVTM, CDR2 ANQGSEA.

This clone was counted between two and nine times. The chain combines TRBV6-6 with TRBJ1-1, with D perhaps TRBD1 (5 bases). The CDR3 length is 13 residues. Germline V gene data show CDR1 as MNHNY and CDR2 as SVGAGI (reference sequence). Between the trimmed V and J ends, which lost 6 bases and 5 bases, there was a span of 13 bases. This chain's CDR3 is CASSYESGTEAFF. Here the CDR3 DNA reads TGTGCCAGCAGCTACGAATCAGGGACTGAAGCTTTCTTT.

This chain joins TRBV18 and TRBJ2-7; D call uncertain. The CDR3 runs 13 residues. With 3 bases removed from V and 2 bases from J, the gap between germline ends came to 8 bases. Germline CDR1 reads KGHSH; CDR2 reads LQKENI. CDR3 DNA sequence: TGTGCCAGCTCACCTCCGGAGACCTACGAGCAGTACTTC. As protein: CASSPPETYEQYF.

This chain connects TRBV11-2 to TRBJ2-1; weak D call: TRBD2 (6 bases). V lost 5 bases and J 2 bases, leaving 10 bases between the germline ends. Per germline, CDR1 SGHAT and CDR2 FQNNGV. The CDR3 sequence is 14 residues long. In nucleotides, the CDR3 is TGTGCCAGCAGCCCCGGGACTGCCTACAATGAGCAGTTCTTC. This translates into CASSPGTAYNEQFF.

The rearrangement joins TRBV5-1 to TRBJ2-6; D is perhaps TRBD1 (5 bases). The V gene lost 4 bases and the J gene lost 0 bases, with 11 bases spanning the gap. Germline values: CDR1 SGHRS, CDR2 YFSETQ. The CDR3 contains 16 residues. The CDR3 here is CASSLQVYSGANVLTF. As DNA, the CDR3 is TGCGCCAGCAGCCTACAGGTGTACTCTGGGGCCAACGTCCTGACTTTC.